The sequence of this TCR beta chain was determined in a study of cytomegalovirus exposure and HLA in healthy donors. Study-wide background: Roughly 180 million T cells yielded some 120 million unique TCR beta sequences in earlier analysis.

This clone was seen only a few times. PCR primers comprised 60 Vbeta and 13 Jbeta primers. TCRdb's table, derived via immunoSEQ multiplex PCR, lists solely in-frame clones and lacks some. Among 100,000 to 150,000 clones, roughly 15% were seen once, and the ten largest hold approximately 2.6%. The sample taken for sequencing was PBMCs. The TCR sequence derives from a female donor in good health and CMV-seropositive.

CDR3 nucleotides: TGCGCCAGCAGCCAAGATTGGCGGGAGGGCGGGGAGCTGTTTTTT. Protein: CASSQDWREGGELFF. This chain joins TRBV4-3 and TRBJ2-2, with 9 bases fitting TRBD2. The CDR3 consists of 15 residues. J lost 7 bases, V lost 0 bases, and 3 bases had no gene match. Germline CDR1 reads LGHNA; CDR2 reads YSLEER.